One T cell receptor (beta chain) is described in this entry. Its antigen is still unknown. This entry belongs to a study of shared clonotypes between healthy human individuals. Sequenced by immunoSEQ multiplex PCR; TCRdb stores in-frame clones only, minus some. The sample has a few million clones; 80% to 95% are singletons. Findings and limits, study-wide: Clonotype sharing across a few donors was observed for 5% to 6.5% of naive CD4 clonotypes.

Trimming removed 7 bases from V and 5 bases from J; junction bases left unmatched: 11. The CDR3 consists of 15 residues. Germline V gene lookup returns CDR1 SGHTA and CDR2 FQGNSA. Sequenced material: naive CD4+ T cells from PBMCs. Subset of the sample: CD45RA+ positively selected. The source is a man aged 18 to 30 in good health. Some clones in this sample may be carry-over from other donors' samples. The rearrangement joins TRBV7-2 to TRBJ1-1, with 9 bases identical to TRBD1. The CDR3: CASTLQGQGLTEAFF. The CDR3 coding sequence is TGTGCCAGCACCCTACAGGGACAGGGATTAACTGAAGCTTTCTTT.